This T cell receptor (beta chain) was identified during a study of post-analysis software for immune sequencing data. Findings and caveats of the study: TRBV segments more frequent in patients than in controls numbered roughly 5 and included TRBV5-6, TRBV5-1 and TRBV20-1. F measure grouped same-batch samples tightly together.

The TCR beta cDNA libraries contained unique molecular identifiers. T cells numbering 1 to 10 million yielded cDNA molecules that totaled about 500,000. TCRdb redid the calling of the PCR reads with MiXCR, one entry per CDR3 protein. The repertoire holds 500,000 to 600,000 distinct CDR3 sequences, 44% seen once, with roughly 1.8% in the top ten. To note about this clonotype: Antigen specificity is unknown.

The germline V gene has CDR1 SGDLS and CDR2 YYNGEE. The ends were cut back, 1 base at V and 7 bases at J, with 6 bases in the middle. CDR3 length: 12 residues. The sequencing sample was made of blood. This chain uses TRBV9 with TRBJ2-1; D remains unclear. The TCR sequence derives from a girl between 10 and 17 years old with multiple sclerosis. In nucleotides, the CDR3 is TGTGCCAGCAGCGTATCGTTTAATGAGCAGTTCTTC. This sequence encodes CASSVSFNEQFF.